This T cell receptor beta chain was observed in a study of neurological immune-mediated disorders. TCRdb used MiXCR to reprocess the 5' RACE reads, holding one entry per CDR3 protein. The data contain about 120,000 distinct CDR3 sequences, more than 2.5% of them singletons. Unsorted libraries were prepared from 2 million PBMCs that had been stored at -80 C. The sample holds many counts of this clonotype. The CDR3 is 14 amino acids. Trimming cost V 5 bases and J 2 bases; bases outside gene matches: 4. Germline V gives CDR1 SQVTM, CDR2 ANQGSEA. The genes are TRBV29-1 and TRBJ1-5, with 9 bases lining up with TRBD1. Sequenced: PBMCs. This receptor was taken from a woman aged 25-40 years with multiple sclerosis. CDR3 residues: CSVTGGVGNQPQHF. CDR3 nucleotide sequence: TGCAGCGTTACAGGGGGCGTTGGCAATCAGCCCCAGCATTTT.